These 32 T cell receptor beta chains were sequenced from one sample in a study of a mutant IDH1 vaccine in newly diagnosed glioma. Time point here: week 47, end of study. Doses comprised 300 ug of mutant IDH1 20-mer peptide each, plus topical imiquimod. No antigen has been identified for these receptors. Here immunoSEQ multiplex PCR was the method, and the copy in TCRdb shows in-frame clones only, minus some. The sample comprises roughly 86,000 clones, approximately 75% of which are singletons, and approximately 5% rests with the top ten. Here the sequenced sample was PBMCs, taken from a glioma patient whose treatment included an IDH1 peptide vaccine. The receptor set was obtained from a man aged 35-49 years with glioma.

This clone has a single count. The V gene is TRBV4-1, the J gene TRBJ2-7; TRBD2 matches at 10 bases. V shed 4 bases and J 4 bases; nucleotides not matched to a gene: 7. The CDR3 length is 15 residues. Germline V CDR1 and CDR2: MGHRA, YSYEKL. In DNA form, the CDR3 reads TGCGCCAGCAGCCCCCTTAGCGGGAGGAATTACGAGCAGTACTTC. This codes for CASSPLSGRNYEQYF.

The CDR3 reads CASSPRATGGILGELFF. DNA for the CDR3: TGTGCCAGCAGCCCGCGGGCGACAGGAGGTATCCTCGGGGAGCTGTTTTTT. The V gene is TRBV7-2, the J gene TRBJ2-2; D perhaps matches TRBD1 (6 bases). Per germline, CDR1 SGHTA and CDR2 FQGNSA. CDR3 length: 17 amino acids. Trimming pared 5 bases from V and 7 bases from J, leaving 23 bases between.

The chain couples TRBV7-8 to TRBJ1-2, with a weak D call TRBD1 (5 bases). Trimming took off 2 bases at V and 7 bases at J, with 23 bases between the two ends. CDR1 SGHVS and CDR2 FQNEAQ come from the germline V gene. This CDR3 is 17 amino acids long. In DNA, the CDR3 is TGTGCCAGCAGCTTATGGGGCCAGACCCACCTCGCCGGTGGCTACACCTTC. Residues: CASSLWGQTHLAGGYTF.

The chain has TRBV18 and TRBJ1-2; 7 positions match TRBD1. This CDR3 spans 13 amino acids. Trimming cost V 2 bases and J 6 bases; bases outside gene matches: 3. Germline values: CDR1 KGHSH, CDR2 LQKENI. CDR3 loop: CASSPGTANGYTF. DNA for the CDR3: TGTGCCAGCTCACCAGGGACAGCAAATGGCTACACCTTC.

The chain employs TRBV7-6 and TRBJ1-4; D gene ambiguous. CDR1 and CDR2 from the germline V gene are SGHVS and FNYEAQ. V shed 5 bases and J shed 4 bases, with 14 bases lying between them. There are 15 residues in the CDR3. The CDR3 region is CASSPGVGSNEKLFF. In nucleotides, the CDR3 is TGTGCCAGCAGCCCCGGGGTTGGTAGTAATGAAAAACTGTTTTTT. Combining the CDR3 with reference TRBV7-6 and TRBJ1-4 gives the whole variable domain GAGVSQSPRYKVTKRGQDVALRCDPISGHVSLYWYRQALGQGPEFLTYFNYEAQQDKSGLPNDRFSAERPEGSISTLTIQRTEQRDSAMYRCASSPGVGSNEKLFFGSGTQLSVL.

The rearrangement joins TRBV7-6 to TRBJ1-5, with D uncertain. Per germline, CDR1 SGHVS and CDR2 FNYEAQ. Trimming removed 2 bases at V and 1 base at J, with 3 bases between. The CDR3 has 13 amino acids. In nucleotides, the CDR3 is TGTGCCAGCAGCTTATCAAGCAATCAGCCCCAGCATTTT. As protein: CASSLSSNQPQHF.

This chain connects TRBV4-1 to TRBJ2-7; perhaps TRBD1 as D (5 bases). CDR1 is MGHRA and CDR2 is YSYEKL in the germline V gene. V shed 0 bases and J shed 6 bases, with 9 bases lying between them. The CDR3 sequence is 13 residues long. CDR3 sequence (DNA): TGCGCCAGCAGCCAAGAGGGGCCCGGCGAGCAGTACTTC. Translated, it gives CASSQEGPGEQYF.

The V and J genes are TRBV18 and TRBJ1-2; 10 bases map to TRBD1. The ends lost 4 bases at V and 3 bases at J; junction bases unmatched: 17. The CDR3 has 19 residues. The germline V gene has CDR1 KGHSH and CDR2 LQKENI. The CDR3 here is CASSLIPPGTGEDDYGYTF. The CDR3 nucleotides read TGTGCCAGCTCACTAATCCCTCCCGGGACAGGGGAAGACGACTATGGCTACACCTTC.

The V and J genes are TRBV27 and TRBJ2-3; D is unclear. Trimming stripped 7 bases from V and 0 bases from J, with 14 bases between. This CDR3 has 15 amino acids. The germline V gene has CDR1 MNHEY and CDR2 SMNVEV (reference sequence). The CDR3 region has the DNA TGTGCCAGCACCCCGATCTGGGCCAGCACAGATACGCAGTATTTT. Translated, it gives CASTPIWASTDTQYF.

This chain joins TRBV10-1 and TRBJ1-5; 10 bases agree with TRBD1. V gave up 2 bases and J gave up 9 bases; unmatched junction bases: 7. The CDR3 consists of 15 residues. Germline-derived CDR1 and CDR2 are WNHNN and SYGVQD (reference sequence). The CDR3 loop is CASSEPGQGGTPQHF. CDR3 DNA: TGCGCCAGCAGTGAGCCAGGACAGGGGGGAACGCCCCAGCATTTT.

The CDR3 is CASSDPSSVTDTQYF. The CDR3 DNA follows: TGTGCCAGCAGTGACCCTTCTTCGGTCACAGATACGCAGTATTTT. V and J are TRBV6-4 and TRBJ2-3; no reliable D call. V dropped 2 bases and J dropped 2 bases, with 11 bases sitting between them. This CDR3 is built from 15 residues. Germline values: CDR1 MRHNA, CDR2 SNTAGT.

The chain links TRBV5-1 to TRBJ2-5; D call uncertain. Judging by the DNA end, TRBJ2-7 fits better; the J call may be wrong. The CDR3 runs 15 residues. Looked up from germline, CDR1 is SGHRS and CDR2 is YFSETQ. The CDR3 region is CASSLALAANYEQYF. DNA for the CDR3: TGCGCCAGCAGCTTGGCCCTGGCGGCAAACTACGAGCAGTACTTC.

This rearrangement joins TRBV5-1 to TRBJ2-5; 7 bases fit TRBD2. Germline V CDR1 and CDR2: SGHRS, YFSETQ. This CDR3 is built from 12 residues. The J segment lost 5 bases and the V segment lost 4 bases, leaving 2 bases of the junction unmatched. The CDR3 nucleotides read TGCGCCAGCAGCAGGGAGGGGGAGACCCAGTACTTC. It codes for CASSREGETQYF.

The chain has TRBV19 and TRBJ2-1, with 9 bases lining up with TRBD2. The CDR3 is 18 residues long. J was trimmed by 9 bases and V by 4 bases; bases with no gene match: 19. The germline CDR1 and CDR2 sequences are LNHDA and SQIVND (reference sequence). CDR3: CASSTPVWRGGDRGEQFF. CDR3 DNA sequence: TGTGCCAGTAGTACCCCCGTTTGGCGGGGGGGCGATCGAGGTGAGCAGTTCTTC.

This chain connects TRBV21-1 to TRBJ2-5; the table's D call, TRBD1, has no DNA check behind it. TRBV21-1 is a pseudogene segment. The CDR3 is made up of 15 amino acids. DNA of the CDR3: TGTGCCAGCAGCTCTAAGACAGGGGCCCAAGAGACCCAGTACTTC. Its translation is CASSSKTGAQETQYF.

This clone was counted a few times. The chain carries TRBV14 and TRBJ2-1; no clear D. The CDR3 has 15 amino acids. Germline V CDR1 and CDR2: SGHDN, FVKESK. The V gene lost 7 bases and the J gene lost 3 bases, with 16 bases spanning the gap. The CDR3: CASTPLMLGYNEQFF. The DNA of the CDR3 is TGTGCCAGCACCCCACTTATGTTGGGCTACAATGAGCAGTTCTTC.

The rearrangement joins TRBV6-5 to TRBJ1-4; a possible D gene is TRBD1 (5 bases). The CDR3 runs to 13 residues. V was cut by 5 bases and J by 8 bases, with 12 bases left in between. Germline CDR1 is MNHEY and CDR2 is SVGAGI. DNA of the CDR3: TGTGCCAGCAGTCCCCCGGACACAGAAAAACTGTTTTTT. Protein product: CASSPPDTEKLFF.

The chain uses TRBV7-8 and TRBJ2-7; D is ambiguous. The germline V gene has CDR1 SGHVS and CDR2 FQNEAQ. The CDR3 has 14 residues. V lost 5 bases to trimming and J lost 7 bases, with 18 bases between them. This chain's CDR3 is CASSTDRASREQYF. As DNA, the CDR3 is TGTGCCAGCAGCACGGATCGGGCCTCGAGGGAGCAGTACTTC.

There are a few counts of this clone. The CDR3 is CASSISGGSNQPQHF. As DNA, the CDR3 is TGTGCCAGTAGTATTAGTGGGGGTAGCAATCAGCCCCAGCATTTT. This chain links TRBV19 with TRBJ1-5, with TRBD1 as a possible D gene (5 bases). The CDR3 contains 15 residues. Germline V CDR1 and CDR2: LNHDA, SQIVND (reference sequence). Trimming took 3 bases from V and 0 from J, leaving 9 bases between them.

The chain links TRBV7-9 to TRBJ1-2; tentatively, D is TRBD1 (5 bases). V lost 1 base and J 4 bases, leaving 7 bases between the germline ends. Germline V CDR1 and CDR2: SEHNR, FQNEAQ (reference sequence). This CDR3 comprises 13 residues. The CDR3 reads CASSLGGAYGYTF. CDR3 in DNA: TGTGCCAGCAGCTTAGGTGGGGCCTATGGCTACACCTTC.

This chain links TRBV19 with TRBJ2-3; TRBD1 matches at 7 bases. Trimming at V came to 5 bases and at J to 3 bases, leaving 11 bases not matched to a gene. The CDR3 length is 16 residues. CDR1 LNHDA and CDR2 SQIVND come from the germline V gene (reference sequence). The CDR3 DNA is TGTGCCAGTAGTTCCCCCCGACAGGGTCGAACAGATACGCAGTATTTT. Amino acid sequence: CASSSPRQGRTDTQYF.

The CDR3 DNA reads as TGTGCCAGCTCACCATCCACCCTCTCCTACGAGCAGTACTTC. This codes for CASSPSTLSYEQYF. The V and J genes are TRBV18 and TRBJ2-7; D remains unclear. Germline assignment: CDR1 KGHSH and CDR2 LQKENI. The length of the CDR3 is 14 residues. Between the trimmed V and J ends, which lost 2 bases and 0 bases, there was a span of 8 bases.

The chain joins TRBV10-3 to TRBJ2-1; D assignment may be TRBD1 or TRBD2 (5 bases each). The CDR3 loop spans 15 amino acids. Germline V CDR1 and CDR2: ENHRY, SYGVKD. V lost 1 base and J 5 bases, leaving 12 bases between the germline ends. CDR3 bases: TGTGCCATCAGTGAGTTTATGGGGGAACACAATGAGCAGTTCTTC. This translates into CAISEFMGEHNEQFF.

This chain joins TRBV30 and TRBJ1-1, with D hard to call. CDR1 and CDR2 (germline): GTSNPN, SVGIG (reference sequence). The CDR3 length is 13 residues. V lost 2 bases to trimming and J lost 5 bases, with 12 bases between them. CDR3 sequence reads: CAWSFRSGTEAFF. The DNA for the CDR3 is TGTGCCTGGAGTTTCCGGAGCGGGACTGAAGCTTTCTTT.

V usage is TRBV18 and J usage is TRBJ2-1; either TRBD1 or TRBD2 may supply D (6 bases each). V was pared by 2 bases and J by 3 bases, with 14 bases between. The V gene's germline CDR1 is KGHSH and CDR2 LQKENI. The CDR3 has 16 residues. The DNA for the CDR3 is TGTGCCAGCTCACCAGTCGACGGGGGCGACTACAATGAGCAGTTCTTC. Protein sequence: CASSPVDGGDYNEQFF.

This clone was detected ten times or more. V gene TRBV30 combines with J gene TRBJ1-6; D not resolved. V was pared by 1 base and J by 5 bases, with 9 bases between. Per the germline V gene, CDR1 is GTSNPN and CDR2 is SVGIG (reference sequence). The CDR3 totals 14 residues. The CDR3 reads CAWSGGLDNSPLHF. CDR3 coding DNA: TGTGCCTGGAGTGGGGGTCTCGATAATTCACCCCTCCACTTT.

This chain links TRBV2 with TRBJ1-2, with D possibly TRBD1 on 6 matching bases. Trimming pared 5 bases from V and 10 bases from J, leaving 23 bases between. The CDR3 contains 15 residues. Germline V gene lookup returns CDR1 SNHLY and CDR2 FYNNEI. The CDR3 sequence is CASSPDSWSSKVYTF. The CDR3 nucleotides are TGTGCCAGCAGTCCGGACAGTTGGTCCTCAAAGGTCTACACCTTC.

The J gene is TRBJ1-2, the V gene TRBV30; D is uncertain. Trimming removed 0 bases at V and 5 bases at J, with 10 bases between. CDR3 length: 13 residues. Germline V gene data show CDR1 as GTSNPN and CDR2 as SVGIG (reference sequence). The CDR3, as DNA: TGTGCCTGGAGTGTACAAGGGCCTTATGGCTACACCTTC. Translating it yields CAWSVQGPYGYTF.

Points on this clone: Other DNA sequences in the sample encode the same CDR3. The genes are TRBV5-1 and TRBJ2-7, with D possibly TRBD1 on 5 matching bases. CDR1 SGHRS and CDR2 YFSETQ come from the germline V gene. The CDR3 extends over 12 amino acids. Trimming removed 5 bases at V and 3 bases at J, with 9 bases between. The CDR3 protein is CASSRDSYEQYF. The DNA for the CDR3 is TGCGCCAGCAGTCGTGACAGCTACGAGCAGTACTTC. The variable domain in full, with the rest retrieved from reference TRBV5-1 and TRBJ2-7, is KAGVTQTPRYLIKTRGQQVTLSCSPISGHRSVSWYQQTPGQGLQFLFEYFSETQRNKGNFPGRFSGRQFSNSRSEMNVSTLELGDSALYLCASSRDSYEQYFGPGTRLTVT.

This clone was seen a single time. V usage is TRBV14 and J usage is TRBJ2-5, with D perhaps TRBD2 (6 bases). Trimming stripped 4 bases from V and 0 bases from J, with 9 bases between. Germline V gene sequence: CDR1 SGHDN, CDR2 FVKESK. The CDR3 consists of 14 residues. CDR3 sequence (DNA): TGTGCCAGCAGCCCCAGGGACTACCAAGAGACCCAGTACTTC. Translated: CASSPRDYQETQYF.

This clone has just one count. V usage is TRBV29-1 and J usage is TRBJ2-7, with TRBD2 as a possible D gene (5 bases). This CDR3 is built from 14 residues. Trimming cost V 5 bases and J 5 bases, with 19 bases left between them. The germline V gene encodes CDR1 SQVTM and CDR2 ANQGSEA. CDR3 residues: CSVSQLVPGDEQYF. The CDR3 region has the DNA TGCAGCGTTTCGCAACTAGTCCCTGGGGACGAGCAGTACTTC.

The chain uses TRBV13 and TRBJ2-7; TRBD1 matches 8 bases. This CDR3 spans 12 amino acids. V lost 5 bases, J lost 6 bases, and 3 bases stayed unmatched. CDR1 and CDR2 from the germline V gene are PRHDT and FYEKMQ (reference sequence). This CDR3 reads CASSLTGAEQYF. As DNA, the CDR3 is TGTGCCAGCAGCCTGACAGGGGCCGAGCAGTACTTC.